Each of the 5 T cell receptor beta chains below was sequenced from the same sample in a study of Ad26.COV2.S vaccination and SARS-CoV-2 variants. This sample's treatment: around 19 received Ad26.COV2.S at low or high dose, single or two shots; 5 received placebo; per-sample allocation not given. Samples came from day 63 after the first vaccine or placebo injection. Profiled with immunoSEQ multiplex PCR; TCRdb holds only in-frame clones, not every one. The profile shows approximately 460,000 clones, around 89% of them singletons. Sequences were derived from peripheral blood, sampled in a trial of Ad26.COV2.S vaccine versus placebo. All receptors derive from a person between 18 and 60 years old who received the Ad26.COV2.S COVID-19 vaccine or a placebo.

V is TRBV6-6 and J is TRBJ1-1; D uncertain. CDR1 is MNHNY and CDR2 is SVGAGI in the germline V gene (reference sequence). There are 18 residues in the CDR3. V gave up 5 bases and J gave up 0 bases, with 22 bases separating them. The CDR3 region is CASSHLTRTSPMNTEAFF. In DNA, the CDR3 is TGTGCCAGCAGTCACCTCACCCGGACCTCCCCCATGAACACTGAAGCTTTCTTT.

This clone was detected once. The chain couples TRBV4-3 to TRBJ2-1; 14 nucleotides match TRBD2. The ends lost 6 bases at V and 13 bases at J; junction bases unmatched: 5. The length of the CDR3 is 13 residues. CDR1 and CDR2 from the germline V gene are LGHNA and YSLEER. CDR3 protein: CASSETSGGAQFF. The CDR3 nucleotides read TGCGCCAGCAGTGAGACTAGCGGGGGGGCACAGTTCTTC.

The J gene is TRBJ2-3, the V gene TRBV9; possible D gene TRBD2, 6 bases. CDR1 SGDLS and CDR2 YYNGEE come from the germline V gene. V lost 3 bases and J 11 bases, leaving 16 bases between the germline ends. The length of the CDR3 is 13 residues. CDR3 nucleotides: TGTGCCAGCAGCGCGGGGGTGGGGATAAGGCAGTATTTT. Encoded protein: CASSAGVGIRQYF.

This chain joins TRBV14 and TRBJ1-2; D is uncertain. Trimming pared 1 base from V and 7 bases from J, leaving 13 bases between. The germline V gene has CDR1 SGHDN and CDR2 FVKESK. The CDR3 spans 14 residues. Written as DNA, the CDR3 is TGTGCCAGCAGCCAAGTCTGGGAAACGGTTGGCTACACCTTC. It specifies CASSQVWETVGYTF.

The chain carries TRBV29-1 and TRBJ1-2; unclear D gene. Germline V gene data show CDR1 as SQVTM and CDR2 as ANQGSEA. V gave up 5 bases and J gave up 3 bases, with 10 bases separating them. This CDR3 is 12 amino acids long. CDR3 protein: CSVSRPDYGYTF. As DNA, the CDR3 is TGCAGCGTTAGTCGGCCGGACTATGGCTACACCTTC.